This TCR beta chain came from a study of T cells after yellow fever vaccination. Overall study results and limits: Though weaker, the secondary response peaked faster, on day 5 versus 15.

Germline V gives CDR1 MGHRA, CDR2 YSYEKL. The CDR3 extends over 15 amino acids. Trimming removed 2 bases from V and 4 bases from J, with 14 bases in between. The sample holds a few counts of this clonotype. The antigen is unknown. MiXCR, applied by TCRdb to the 5' RACE reads, yields one record per CDR3 protein. The sample holds roughly 160,000 distinct CDR3 sequences; 9.3% are singletons and the top ten take roughly a third. The sequencing used CD8+ T cells sorted from PBMCs, collected 45 days after the yellow fever booster vaccination. This TCR came from a man in his late teens or twenties who received the YFV17D yellow fever vaccine. The rearrangement uses TRBV4-1 and TRBJ1-1; possible D gene TRBD1, 6 bases. CDR3 sequence: CASSQSRGVGTEAFF. The DNA of the CDR3 is TGCGCCAGCAGCCAATCCAGGGGTGTAGGCACTGAAGCTTTCTTT.